The 19 T cell receptor beta chains in this list originate from one sample, sequenced in a study of PD-1 blockade in classical Hodgkin lymphoma. This sample's time point: cycle 4 day 1 (C4D1), after 6 weeks of nivolumab. Every patient relapsed after autologous stem cell transplantation, and brentuximab vedotin exposure varied. Purification of CD4+ T cells from thawed PBMCs was performed via magnetic negative selection. Using immunoSEQ multiplex PCR, the repertoire was profiled, and TCRdb retains in-frame clones only, with some absent. The sample records about 30,000 clones, 80% to 90% being singletons. The source was CD4+ T cells from blood, collected before the fourth cycle of nivolumab. Receptors were obtained from a human donor with classical Hodgkin lymphoma.

This sequence joins TRBV7-9 and TRBJ1-2; 12 nucleotides agree with TRBD1. This CDR3 spans 15 amino acids. Trimming at V came to 5 bases and at J to 8 bases, leaving 9 bases not matched to a gene. Per germline, CDR1 SEHNR and CDR2 FQNEAQ (reference sequence). CDR3 protein: CASSASGTGGLGYTF. DNA of the CDR3: TGTGCCAGCAGCGCATCCGGGACAGGGGGCTTAGGCTACACCTTC.

V gene TRBV7-9 combines with J gene TRBJ2-7, with D possibly TRBD1 on 5 matching bases. This CDR3 has 13 amino acids. Germline assignment: CDR1 SEHNR and CDR2 FQNEAQ (reference sequence). V was pared by 5 bases and J by 8 bases, with 16 bases between. DNA of the CDR3: TGTGCCAGCAGCCAAGGGGTGGAGAGGCAGCAGTACTTC. This encodes CASSQGVERQQYF.

A remark on this clone: Other DNA variants within this sample encode the same CDR3. The V gene is TRBV5-1, the J gene TRBJ2-2; TRBD1 might be the D (6 bases). This CDR3 contains 14 residues. V lost 4 bases and J 1 base, leaving 8 bases between the germline ends. Germline CDR1 and CDR2: SGHRS and YFSETQ. The CDR3 DNA reads TGCGCCAGCAGCGTGACAGGGAACACCGGGGAGCTGTTTTTT. Translated, it gives CASSVTGNTGELFF.

The chain couples TRBV11-1 to TRBJ1-5, with TRBD1 as a possible D gene (5 bases). Trimming shortened V by 2 bases and J by 4 bases, and 15 bases separated the two germline ends. Germline assignment: CDR1 SGHAT and CDR2 FQDESV (reference sequence). The CDR3 extends over 16 amino acids. CDR3 sequence: CASSLSLGLGNQPQHF. CDR3 bases: TGTGCCAGCAGCTTATCACTGGGGCTGGGGAATCAGCCCCAGCATTTT. Full variable domain (remainder filled in from reference TRBV11-1 and TRBJ1-5): EAEVAQSPRYKITEKSQAVAFWCDPISGHATLYWYRQILGQGPELLVQFQDESVVDDSQLPKDRFSAERLKGVDSTLKIQPAELGDSAMYLCASSLSLGLGNQPQHFGDGTRLSIL.

This chain links TRBV6-6 with TRBJ2-1; tentative D call: TRBD2 (7 bases). Germline CDR1 MNHNY, CDR2 SVGAGI (reference sequence). Trimming took off 6 bases at V and 3 bases at J, with 18 bases between the two ends. This CDR3 has 16 residues. This CDR3 is CASSRGADPLYNEQFF. The CDR3 bases are TGTGCCAGCAGCCGGGGGGCCGACCCACTCTACAATGAGCAGTTCTTC.

Here the CDR3 DNA reads TGTGCCAGCAGTTACTCGGGGGAGACCCAGTACTTC. Translating gives CASSYSGETQYF. The genes are TRBV6-5 and TRBJ2-5, with unresolved D. Looked up from germline, CDR1 is MNHEY and CDR2 is SVGAGI. The CDR3 loop spans 12 amino acids. Between the trimmed V and J ends, which lost 0 bases and 5 bases, there was a span of 4 bases.

The V call is TRBV6-5, the J call TRBJ1-1, with 7 bases aligning to TRBD1. V gave up 5 bases and J gave up 8 bases; unmatched junction bases: 8. The CDR3 is 13 amino acids. Germline CDR1 reads MNHEY; CDR2 reads SVGAGI. The CDR3 spells CASSDHDRVEAFF. The CDR3, as DNA: TGTGCCAGCAGTGACCACGACAGGGTGGAAGCTTTCTTT.

This chain uses TRBV28 with TRBJ1-3, with TRBD1 identical over 11 bases. The germline CDR1 and CDR2 sequences are MDHEN and SYDVKM. Trimming at V came to 1 base and at J to 8 bases, leaving 7 bases not matched to a gene. This CDR3 region has 16 residues. The CDR3 region has the DNA TGTGCCAGCAGTTTATCAGGACAGGGGGCCCGGTACACCATATATTTT. Amino acids: CASSLSGQGARYTIYF.

This clone was counted only a few times. The rearrangement links TRBV5-1 to TRBJ2-2; 7 positions agree with TRBD1. The CDR3 sequence is 15 residues long. CDR1 is SGHRS and CDR2 is YFSETQ in the germline V gene. J gave up 6 bases and V 4 bases, and 9 bases lay outside the gene matches. Written as DNA, the CDR3 is TGCGCCAGCAGCCAGGCCGGGACAGCCGCCGGGGAGCTGTTTTTT. Translating it yields CASSQAGTAAGELFF. Full variable domain (missing parts from reference TRBV5-1 and TRBJ2-2): KAGVTQTPRYLIKTRGQQVTLSCSPISGHRSVSWYQQTPGQGLQFLFEYFSETQRNKGNFPGRFSGRQFSNSRSEMNVSTLELGDSALYLCASSQAGTAAGELFFGEGSRLTVL.

The V gene is TRBV6-6, the J gene TRBJ2-1; D might be TRBD2 (5 bases). The V end was cut by 7 bases, the J end by 10 bases, with 17 bases between. Germline lookup yields CDR1 MNHNY and CDR2 SVGAGI (reference sequence). The CDR3 covers 13 residues. The CDR3: CASTPSGEREQFF. The DNA for the CDR3 is TGTGCCAGCACGCCCTCCGGGGAACGCGAGCAGTTCTTC.

Here the CDR3 reads CASSLQSGYGYTF. The CDR3 bases are TGCGCCAGCAGCTTACAGTCTGGCTATGGCTACACCTTC. The J gene is TRBJ1-2, the V gene TRBV5-1; no definite D call. CDR1 and CDR2 from the germline V gene are SGHRS and YFSETQ. V lost 2 bases and J lost 4, with 9 bases in between. CDR3 length: 13 residues.

This clone has more than one count but fewer than ten. The chain couples TRBV30 to TRBJ2-6; 9 bases agree with TRBD1. The CDR3 totals 17 residues. Trimming took 5 bases from V and 2 from J; bases not matched to a gene: 10. CDR1 and CDR2 from the germline V gene are GTSNPN and SVGIG (reference sequence). As DNA, the CDR3 is TGTGCCTGGTCCCGGGACAGGGTAAGCACTGGGGCCAACGTCCTGACTTTC. Protein product: CAWSRDRVSTGANVLTF.

The chain carries TRBV11-2 and TRBJ2-5; TRBD2 matches 11 bases. This CDR3 is built from 18 residues. The J segment lost 5 bases and the V segment lost 1 base, leaving 12 bases of the junction unmatched. Germline V gene lookup returns CDR1 SGHAT and CDR2 FQNNGV. CDR3: CASSLGSLAGGVEETQYF. The CDR3 DNA follows: TGTGCCAGCAGCTTAGGATCGCTAGCGGGGGGCGTGGAGGAGACCCAGTACTTC.

Only a few counts were recorded for this clone. The CDR3 protein is CASSLDRMDQPQHF. CDR3 bases: TGCGCCAGCAGCTTAGACAGGATGGATCAGCCCCAGCATTTT. This chain uses TRBV5-1 with TRBJ1-5, with a possible D match to TRBD1 (6 bases). The CDR3 sequence is 14 residues long. Per germline, CDR1 SGHRS and CDR2 YFSETQ. V gave up 2 bases and J gave up 5 bases, with 11 bases separating them.

This CDR3 reads CASSLGATGELFF. Written as DNA, the CDR3 is TGCGCCAGCAGCTTAGGGGCCACAGGGGAGCTGTTTTTT. This chain uses TRBV5-1 with TRBJ2-2, with TRBD1 as a possible D gene (5 bases). Germline V gene sequence: CDR1 SGHRS, CDR2 YFSETQ. V was clipped by 2 bases and J by 8 bases, with 10 bases between them. This CDR3 comprises 13 residues.

This chain links TRBV7-8 with TRBJ2-7, with 7 bases identical to TRBD1. The length of the CDR3 is 15 residues. J gave up 3 bases and V 6 bases, and 11 bases lay outside the gene matches. Germline loops: CDR1 SGHVS, CDR2 FQNEAQ. The CDR3 nucleotides read TGTGCCAGCAGTAGACAACAGGGGAATAGCTACGAGCAGTACTTC. Translating gives CASSRQQGNSYEQYF.

CDR3 residues: CASRGGQGAAEAFF. CDR3 coding DNA: TGCGCCAGCAGAGGGGGACAGGGGGCCGCTGAAGCTTTCTTT. The gene calls are TRBV5-1 and TRBJ1-1, with 12 bases that match TRBD1. Germline values: CDR1 SGHRS, CDR2 YFSETQ. V shed 5 bases, J shed 6 bases, and the junction held 5 bases outside the gene matches. This CDR3 has 14 amino acids.

The chain recombines TRBV30 with TRBJ2-2, with TRBD1 matching over 9 bases. CDR3 length: 14 amino acids. V shed 5 bases and J 4 bases; nucleotides not matched to a gene: 5. CDR1 and CDR2 from the germline V gene are GTSNPN and SVGIG (reference sequence). Written as DNA, the CDR3 is TGTGCCTGGGGAAAGACAGGGGGCACCGGGGAGCTGTTTTTT. Residues: CAWGKTGGTGELFF.

The J gene is TRBJ2-5, the V gene TRBV7-9; D might be TRBD1 or TRBD2, each matching 5 bases. The CDR3 length is 14 residues. Per germline, CDR1 SEHNR and CDR2 FQNEAQ (reference sequence). V was pared by 4 bases and J by 5 bases, with 14 bases between. The CDR3 here is CASSSLAGTETQYF. The CDR3 DNA reads as TGTGCCAGCAGCTCCCTCGCCGGGACGGAGACCCAGTACTTC.